This T cell receptor beta chain comes out of a study of CD4 T cells in relation to SARS-CoV-2 and coronaviruses. Germline values: CDR1 MNHEY, CDR2 SVGEGT. This CDR3 comprises 18 residues. V shed 2 bases, J shed 4 bases, and the junction held 9 bases outside the gene matches. Study-wide points: In approximately 71% of donors, memory CD4+ clonotypes crossrecognized SARS-CoV-2 and at least one common cold coronavirus spike.

The unexposed donors gave CD4+ T cells in about 2010-2019, prior to COVID-19. Isolation of CD4+ T cells took place after approximately eleven days in culture. Around 2 million PBMCs per well were cultured with around 9.9 IU/ml IL-2. On days 3 and 7, cultures got half fresh IL-2 medium. A remark on this clone: Its matching antigen is unknown.

Clones were sequenced by immunoSEQ multiplex PCR, and TCRdb holds only the in-frame ones, with some missing. The data show about 22,000 clones, with under 70% seen just once and approximately 10% held by the top ten. This TCR derives from a human donor in good health. Sequenced input: CD4+ T cells from PBMCs, cultured in vitro. The chain uses TRBV6-2 or TRBV6-3 and TRBJ2-7; 15 nucleotides align to TRBD2. The CDR3 protein is CASSYPGTSGRKSYEQYF. In DNA, the CDR3 is TGTGCCAGCAGTTACCCTGGGACTAGCGGGAGGAAAAGTTACGAGCAGTACTTC.